This T cell receptor beta chain emerged from a study of CD8 T cells in ankylosing spondylitis. Notes on the study in general: Reports say disease-linked clones showed up significantly more in matched ankylosing spondylitis synovial fluid.

This clonotype was found many times. Antigen unknown. CDR1 SGHVS and CDR2 FNYEAQ come from the germline V gene. The V gene lost 1 base and the J gene lost 7 bases, with 23 bases spanning the gap. The CDR3 consists of 17 residues. TCRdb reprocessed the 5' RACE reads with MiXCR, giving one entry per CDR3 protein. The data hold 50,000 to 65,000 distinct CDR3 sequences, with approximately 8% observed a single time. The chain combines TRBV7-6 with TRBJ2-7; D may be TRBD2 (7 bases). This clonotype was obtained from a female donor with ankylosing spondylitis or in good health (not recorded which). The sequencing sample was made of blood, either unsorted or a sorted T cell fraction (not recorded which). The CDR3 sequence: CASSLVGSAGARGEQYF. CDR3 bases: TGTGCCAGCAGCTTAGTGGGCAGCGCGGGGGCCAGGGGAGAGCAGTACTTC.